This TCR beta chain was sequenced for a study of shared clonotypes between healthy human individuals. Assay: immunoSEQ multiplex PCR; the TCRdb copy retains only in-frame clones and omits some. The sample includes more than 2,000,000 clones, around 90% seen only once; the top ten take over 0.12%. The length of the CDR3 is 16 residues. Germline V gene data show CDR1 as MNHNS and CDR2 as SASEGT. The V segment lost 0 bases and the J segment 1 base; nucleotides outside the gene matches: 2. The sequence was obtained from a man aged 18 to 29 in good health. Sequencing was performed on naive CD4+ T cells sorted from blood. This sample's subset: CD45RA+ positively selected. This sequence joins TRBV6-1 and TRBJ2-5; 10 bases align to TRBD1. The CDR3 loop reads CASSEARTGGQETQYF. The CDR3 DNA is TGTGCCAGCAGTGAAGCAAGGACAGGGGGCCAAGAGACCCAGTACTTC.